This T cell receptor beta chain was sequenced in a study of cytomegalovirus exposure and HLA in healthy donors. Study overall: Within the Caucasian-associated ancestry cluster were roughly 82% of the roughly 400 genotyped donors. Study observations and caveats: On later analysis, the bulk of CMV-associated TCR beta chains appeared to be HLA-restricted. CMV serostatus stood as the only immune exposure information on hand.

The PCR had 60 Vbeta and 13 Jbeta primers. Sequencing used immunoSEQ multiplex PCR; TCRdb keeps in-frame clones, though not all of them. Seen here are some 130,000 clones, around 77% observed once, and the top ten hold around 4.8%. This CDR3 comprises 17 residues. The V gene end was trimmed by 0 bases and the J gene end by 10 bases; junction bases not matched to a gene: 10. Germline assignment: CDR1 MGHDK and CDR2 SYGVNS. Regarding this clone: Its antigen remains unknown.

This rearrangement joins TRBV25-1 to TRBJ1-6; 9 positions match TRBD1. Sequencing was done on a sample of PBMCs. This TCR derives from a young man in good health. CDR3 DNA: TGTGCCAGCAGTGAATATTACAAGGACAGGGGAGAGTCACCCCTCCACTTT. Translated, it gives CASSEYYKDRGESPLHF.